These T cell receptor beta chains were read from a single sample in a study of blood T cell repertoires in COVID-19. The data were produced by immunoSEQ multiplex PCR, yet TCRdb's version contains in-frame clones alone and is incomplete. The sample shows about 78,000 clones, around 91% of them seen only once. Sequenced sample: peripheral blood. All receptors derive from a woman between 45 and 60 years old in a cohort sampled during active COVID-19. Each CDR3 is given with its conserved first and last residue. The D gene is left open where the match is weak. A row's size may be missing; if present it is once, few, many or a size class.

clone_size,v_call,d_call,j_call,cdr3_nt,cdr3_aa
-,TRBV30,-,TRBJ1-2,TGTGCCTGGAGTGGGTCCCAATCGGGATATGGCTACACCTTC,CAWSGSQSGYGYTF
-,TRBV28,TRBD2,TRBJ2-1,TGTGCCAGCAGTTTCAGAGGACTAGCGGGAGTTGGTCGGTACAATGAGCAGTTCTTC,CASSFRGLAGVGRYNEQFF
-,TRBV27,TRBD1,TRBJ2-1,TGTGCCAGCAGATTTGACAGGGGTTCGGTGGGCTCCTACAATGAGCAGTTCTTC,CASRFDRGSVGSYNEQFF
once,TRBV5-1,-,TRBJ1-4,TGCGCCAGCAGCCTCCTAGCGGGGGAGGTGGAAAAACTGTTTTTT,CASSLLAGEVEKLFF
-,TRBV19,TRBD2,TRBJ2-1,TGTGCCAGTAGTATAGATCCCCTTTGGCGGGAGGGTACGTACAATGAGCAGTTCTTC,CASSIDPLWREGTYNEQFF
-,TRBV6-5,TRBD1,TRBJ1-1,TGTGCCAGCATCCTCGACAGGGTTAGTACTGAAGCTTTCTTT,CASILDRVSTEAFF
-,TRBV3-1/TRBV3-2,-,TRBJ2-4,TGTGCCTCGGGGTCGAGACAGGGAGGAAACATTCAGTACTTC,CASGSRQGGNIQYF
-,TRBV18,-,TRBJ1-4,TGTGCCAGCTCAGAGGTTGGCGAAAAACTGTTTTTT,CASSEVGEKLFF
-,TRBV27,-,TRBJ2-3,TGTGCCAGCAGTTTGGAGGGGGCGGAAGATACGCAGTATTTT,CASSLEGAEDTQYF
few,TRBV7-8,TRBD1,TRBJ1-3,TGTGCCAGCAGCTTAGCGCCAAGGGGGCCTGGAAACACCATATATTTT,CASSLAPRGPGNTIYF
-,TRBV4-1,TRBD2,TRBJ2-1,TGCGCCAGCAGCCAAGGAGATAGCGGGAGGAGTAATGAGCAGTTCTTC,CASSQGDSGRSNEQFF
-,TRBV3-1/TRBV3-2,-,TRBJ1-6,TGTGCCAGCAGCCAAGAGCCTAGAGATAATTCACCCCTCCACTTT,CASSQEPRDNSPLHF
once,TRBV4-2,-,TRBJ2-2,TGTGCCAGCAGCCACGACGGATCGGGAACGAACACCGGGGAGCTGTTTTTT,CASSHDGSGTNTGELFF
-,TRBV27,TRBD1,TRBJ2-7,TGTGCCAGCAGTCACCAGGGGGCGGAGGAGCAGTACTTC,CASSHQGAEEQYF
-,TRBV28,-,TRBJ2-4,TGTGCCAGCAGTCCCTCCTCGGGGACTGCGGGCATTCAGTACTTC,CASSPSSGTAGIQYF
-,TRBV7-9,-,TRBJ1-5,TGTGCCAGCAGCTCAACAGGGTCCGGCAATCAGCCCCAGCATTTT,CASSSTGSGNQPQHF
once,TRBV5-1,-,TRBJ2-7,TGCGCCAGCAGCTTGGAAGCGGGTCTAAGCTCCTACGAGCAGTACTTC,CASSLEAGLSSYEQYF
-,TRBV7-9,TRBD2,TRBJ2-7,TGTGCCAGCAGAACGACTAGCGGGAGGGCGGATACCTACGAGCAGTACTTC,CASRTTSGRADTYEQYF
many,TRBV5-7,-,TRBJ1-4,TGTGCCAGCATCTTGGGGCAGGAAGAAAAACTGTTTTTT,CASILGQEEKLFF
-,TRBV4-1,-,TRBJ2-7,TGCGCCAGCAGCCTAGGACTTCTGGGAGAATACGAGCAGTACTTC,CASSLGLLGEYEQYF
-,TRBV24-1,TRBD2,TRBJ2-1,TGTGCCACCCCTTGGACTAGCGGGACCCACAATGAGCAGTTCTTC,CATPWTSGTHNEQFF
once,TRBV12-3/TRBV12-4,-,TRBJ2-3,TGTGCCAGCAGTTTTAGTGCGTCAGATACGCAGTATTTT,CASSFSASDTQYF
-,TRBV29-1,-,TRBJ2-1,TGCAGCTTGAAAGCGGATACATACCTCGAGCAGTTCTTC,CSLKADTYLEQFF
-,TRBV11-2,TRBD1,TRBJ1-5,TGTGCCAGCAGCCTAAGGGGGCCCGGGGGCAATCAGCCCCAGCATTTT,CASSLRGPGGNQPQHF
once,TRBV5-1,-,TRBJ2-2,TGCGCCAGCAGCTCCGGAGAAACCGGGGAGCTGTTTTTT,CASSSGETGELFF
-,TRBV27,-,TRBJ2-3,TGTGCCAGCAGCCCTCCCTTTTGGAGGAGTGGGGTAGATACGCAGTATTTT,CASSPPFWRSGVDTQYF
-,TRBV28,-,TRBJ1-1,TGTGCCAGCACCCGGGGAGGGACTGAAGCTTTCTTT,CASTRGGTEAFF
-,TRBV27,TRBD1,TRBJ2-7,TGTGCCAGCAGTTTATGGACAGGGGACTACGAGCAGTACTTC,CASSLWTGDYEQYF
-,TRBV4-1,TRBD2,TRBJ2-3,TGCGCCAGCAGCCAAGATCCCAGCGGGAGGAGGGCAGATACGCAGTATTTT,CASSQDPSGRRADTQYF
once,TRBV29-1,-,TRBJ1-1,TGCAGCTCGGACAGTTTGATTTCTGGGGCTTTCTTT,CSSDSLISGAFF
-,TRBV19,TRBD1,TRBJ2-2,TGTGCCAGTAGTATCAGGACAGGGGGCCCAATTAACACCGGGGAGCTGTTTTTT,CASSIRTGGPINTGELFF
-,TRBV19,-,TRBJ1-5,TGTGCCAGTAGTCCCTTTAGCAATCAGCCCCAGCATTTT,CASSPFSNQPQHF
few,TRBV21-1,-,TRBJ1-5,TGTGCCAGCAGCAAGGGTCAGGGAAATCAGCCCCAGCATTTT,CASSKGQGNQPQHF
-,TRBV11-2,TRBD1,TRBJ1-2,TGTGCCAGCAGCGGGCGTTTGACAGGGGAGGATGGCTACACCTTC,CASSGRLTGEDGYTF
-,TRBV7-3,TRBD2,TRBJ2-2,TGTGCCAGCAGCTCGGGACTAGCGGGAGGAGTAACCGGGGAGCTGTTTTTT,CASSSGLAGGVTGELFF
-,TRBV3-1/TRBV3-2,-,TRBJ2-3,TGTGCCAGCAGCCCCAGTGTGAACACAGATACGCAGTATTTT,CASSPSVNTDTQYF
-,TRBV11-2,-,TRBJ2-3,TGTGCCAGCAGCTTAGTTAGGTACGGGGAGGACACAGATACGCAGTATTTT,CASSLVRYGEDTDTQYF
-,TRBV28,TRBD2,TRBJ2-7,TGTGCCAGCAGTTCTAGCGGGAGGGCCCTCTACGAGCAGTACTTC,CASSSSGRALYEQYF
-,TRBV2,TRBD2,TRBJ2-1,TGTGCCAGCAAAGGGACTAGCGGGAGCAATGAGCAGTTCTTC,CASKGTSGSNEQFF
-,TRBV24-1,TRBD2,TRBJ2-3,TGTGCCACCAGGTCTAGCGGGGAGATGGGAGATACGCAGTATTTT,CATRSSGEMGDTQYF
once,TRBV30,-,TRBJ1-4,TGTGCCTGGAGTGTCCCGGCCGGGGAAAAACTGTTTTTT,CAWSVPAGEKLFF
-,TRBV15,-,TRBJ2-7,TGTGCCACCAGTCACCGCCCAGGGCCGCAGTTGTACGAGCAGTACTTC,CATSHRPGPQLYEQYF
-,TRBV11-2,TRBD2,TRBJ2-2,TGTGCCAGCAGCTTAGAAGCGGGAGGGAGGACCGGGGAGCTGTTTTTT,CASSLEAGGRTGELFF
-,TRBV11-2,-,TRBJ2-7,TGTGCCAGCAGCTTAGATCAGGGAGAGCAGTACTTC,CASSLDQGEQYF
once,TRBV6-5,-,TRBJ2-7,TGTGCCAGCAGTTTACAGGGATACGAGCAGTACTTC,CASSLQGYEQYF